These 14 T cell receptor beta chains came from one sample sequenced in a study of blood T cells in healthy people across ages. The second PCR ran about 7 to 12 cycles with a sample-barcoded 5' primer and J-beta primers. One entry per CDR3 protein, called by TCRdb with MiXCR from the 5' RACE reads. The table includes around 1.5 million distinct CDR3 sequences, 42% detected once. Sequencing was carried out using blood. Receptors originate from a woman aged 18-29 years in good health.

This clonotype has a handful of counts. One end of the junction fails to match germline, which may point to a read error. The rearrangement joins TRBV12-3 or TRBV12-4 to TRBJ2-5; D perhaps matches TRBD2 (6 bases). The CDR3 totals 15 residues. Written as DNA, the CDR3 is TGTGCCAGCAGTCAGTCGGGACTCCTTGTAGAGGCCCAGTACTTC. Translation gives CASSQSGLLVEAQYF.

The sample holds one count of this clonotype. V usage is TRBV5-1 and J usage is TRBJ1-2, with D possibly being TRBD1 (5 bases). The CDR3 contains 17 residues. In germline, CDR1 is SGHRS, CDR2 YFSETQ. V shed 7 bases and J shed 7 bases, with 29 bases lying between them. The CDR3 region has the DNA TGCGCCAGCGCGACCGGGGGTCGGGGCCAAGCCCTGAGTGGCTACACCTTC. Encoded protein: CASATGGRGQALSGYTF.

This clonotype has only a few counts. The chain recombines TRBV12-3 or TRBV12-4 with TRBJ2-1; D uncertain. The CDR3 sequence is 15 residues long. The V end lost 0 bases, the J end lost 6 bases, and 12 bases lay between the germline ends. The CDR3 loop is CASSLAKGLINEQFF. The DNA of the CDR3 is TGTGCCAGCAGTTTAGCGAAAGGGCTCATCAATGAGCAGTTCTTC.

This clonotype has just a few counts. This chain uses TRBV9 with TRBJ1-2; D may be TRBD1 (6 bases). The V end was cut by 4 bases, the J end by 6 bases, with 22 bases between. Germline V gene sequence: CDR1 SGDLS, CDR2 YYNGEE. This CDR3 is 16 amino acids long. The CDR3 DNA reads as TGTGCCAGCAGCCCCGACCGGACAGAAGGGGGACATGGCTACACCTTC. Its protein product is CASSPDRTEGGHGYTF.

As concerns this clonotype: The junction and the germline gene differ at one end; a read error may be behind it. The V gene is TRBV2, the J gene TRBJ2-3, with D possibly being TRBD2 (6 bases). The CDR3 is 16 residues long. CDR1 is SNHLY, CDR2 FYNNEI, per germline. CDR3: CASSEWGLAVPDTKYF. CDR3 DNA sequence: TGTGCCAGCAGTGAATGGGGACTGGCAGTCCCAGATACGAAGTATTTT.

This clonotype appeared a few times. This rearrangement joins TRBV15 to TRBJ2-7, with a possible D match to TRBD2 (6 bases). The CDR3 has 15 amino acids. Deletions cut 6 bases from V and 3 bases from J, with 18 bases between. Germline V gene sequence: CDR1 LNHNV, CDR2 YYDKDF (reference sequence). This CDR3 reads CATRYQGREDYEQYF. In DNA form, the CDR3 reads TGTGCCACCAGGTACCAGGGCAGGGAGGACTACGAGCAGTACTTC.

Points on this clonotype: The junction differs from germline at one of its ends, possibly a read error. The CDR3 coding sequence is TGCGCCAACAGCCCCGGAGCGGGACAGGGAGGATATGGCTACACCTTC. It specifies CANSPGAGQGGYGYTF. The V gene is TRBV5-1, the J gene TRBJ1-2; 9 bases are a match to TRBD1. The CDR3 covers 16 residues. The germline gives CDR1 SGHRS, CDR2 YFSETQ.

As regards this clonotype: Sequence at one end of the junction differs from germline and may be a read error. The CDR3 DNA follows: TGTGCCAACAGTTTGATGGGGCAGTACTTC. Translation gives CANSLMGQYF. The chain employs TRBV12-3 or TRBV12-4 and TRBJ2-7; no clear D gene. The CDR3 is 10 amino acids.

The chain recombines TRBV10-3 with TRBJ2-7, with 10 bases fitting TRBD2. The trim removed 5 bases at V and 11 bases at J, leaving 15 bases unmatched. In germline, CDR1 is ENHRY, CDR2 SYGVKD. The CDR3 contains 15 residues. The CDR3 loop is CAISPIAGGPETKYF. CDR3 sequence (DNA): TGTGCCATCAGTCCTATAGCGGGGGGTCCGGAGACCAAGTACTTC.

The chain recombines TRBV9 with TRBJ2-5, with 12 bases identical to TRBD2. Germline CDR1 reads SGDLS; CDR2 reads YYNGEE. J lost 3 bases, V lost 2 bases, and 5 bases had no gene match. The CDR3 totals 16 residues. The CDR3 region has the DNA TGTGCCAGCAGCGTCAGTTGGACTAGCGGGAAAGAGACCCAGTACTTC. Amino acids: CASSVSWTSGKETQYF.

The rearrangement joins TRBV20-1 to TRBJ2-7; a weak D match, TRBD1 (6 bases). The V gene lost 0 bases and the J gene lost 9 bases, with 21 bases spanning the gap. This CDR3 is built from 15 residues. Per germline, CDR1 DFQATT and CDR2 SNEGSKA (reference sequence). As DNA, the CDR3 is TGCAGTGCTAGAGATTTGGGTCAGGGGTCCTTCGGGCAGTACTTC. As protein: CSARDLGQGSFGQYF.

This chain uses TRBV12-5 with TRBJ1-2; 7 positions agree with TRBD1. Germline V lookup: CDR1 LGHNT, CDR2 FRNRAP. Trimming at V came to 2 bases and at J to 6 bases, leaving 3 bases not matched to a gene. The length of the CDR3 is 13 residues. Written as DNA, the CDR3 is TGTGCTAGTGGTTTGAACAGGGGTGATGGCTACACCTTC. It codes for CASGLNRGDGYTF.

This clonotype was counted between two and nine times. CDR3 coding DNA: TGTGCCAGCAGCAAAGCGCTTTCGGATTACCCACGAGGCGAGCAGTACTTC. Protein product: CASSKALSDYPRGEQYF. The chain links TRBV21-1 to TRBJ2-4. The closer fit of TRBJ2-7 to the DNA end suggests the J call may be wrong. TRBV21-1 is labeled a pseudogene. The CDR3 contains 17 residues.

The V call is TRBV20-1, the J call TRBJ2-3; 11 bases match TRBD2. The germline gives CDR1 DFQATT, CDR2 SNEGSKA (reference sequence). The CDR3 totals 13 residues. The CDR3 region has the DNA TGCATACTAGCGGGGGTCCGCACAGATACGCAGTATTTT. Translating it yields CILAGVRTDTQYF.